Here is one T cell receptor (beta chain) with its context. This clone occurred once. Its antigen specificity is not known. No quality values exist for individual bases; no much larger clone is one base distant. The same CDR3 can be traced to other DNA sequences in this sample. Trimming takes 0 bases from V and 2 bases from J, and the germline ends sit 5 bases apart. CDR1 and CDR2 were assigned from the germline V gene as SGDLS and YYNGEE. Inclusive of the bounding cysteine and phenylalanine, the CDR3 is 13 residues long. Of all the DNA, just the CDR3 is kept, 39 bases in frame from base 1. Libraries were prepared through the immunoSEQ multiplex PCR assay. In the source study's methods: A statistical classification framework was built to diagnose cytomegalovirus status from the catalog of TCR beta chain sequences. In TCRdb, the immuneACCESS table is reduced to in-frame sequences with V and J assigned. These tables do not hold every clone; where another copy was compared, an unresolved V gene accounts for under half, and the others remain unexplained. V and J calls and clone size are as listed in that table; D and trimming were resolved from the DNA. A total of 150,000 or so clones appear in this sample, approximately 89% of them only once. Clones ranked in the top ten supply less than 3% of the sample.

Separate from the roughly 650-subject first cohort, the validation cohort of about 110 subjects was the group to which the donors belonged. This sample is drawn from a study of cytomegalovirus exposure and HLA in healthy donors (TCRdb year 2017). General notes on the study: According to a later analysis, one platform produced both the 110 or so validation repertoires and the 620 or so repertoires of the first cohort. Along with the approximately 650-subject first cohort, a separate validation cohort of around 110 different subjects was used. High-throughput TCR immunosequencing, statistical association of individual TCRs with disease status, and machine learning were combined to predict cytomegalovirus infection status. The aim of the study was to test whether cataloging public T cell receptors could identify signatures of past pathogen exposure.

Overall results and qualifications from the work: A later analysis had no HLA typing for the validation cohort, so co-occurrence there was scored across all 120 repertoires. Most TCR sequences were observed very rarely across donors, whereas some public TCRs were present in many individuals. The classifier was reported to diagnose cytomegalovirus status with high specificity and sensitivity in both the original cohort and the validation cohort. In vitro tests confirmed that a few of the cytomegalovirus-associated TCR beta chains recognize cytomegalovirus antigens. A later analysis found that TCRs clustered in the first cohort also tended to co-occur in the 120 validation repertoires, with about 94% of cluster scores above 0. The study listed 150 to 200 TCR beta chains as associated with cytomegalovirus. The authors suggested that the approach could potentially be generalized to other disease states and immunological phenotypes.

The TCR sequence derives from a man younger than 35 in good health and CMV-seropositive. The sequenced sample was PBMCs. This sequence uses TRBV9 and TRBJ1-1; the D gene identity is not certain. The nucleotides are TGTGCCAGCAGCGTAGGGGCCAACACTGAAGCTTTCTTT. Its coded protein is CASSVGANTEAFF.